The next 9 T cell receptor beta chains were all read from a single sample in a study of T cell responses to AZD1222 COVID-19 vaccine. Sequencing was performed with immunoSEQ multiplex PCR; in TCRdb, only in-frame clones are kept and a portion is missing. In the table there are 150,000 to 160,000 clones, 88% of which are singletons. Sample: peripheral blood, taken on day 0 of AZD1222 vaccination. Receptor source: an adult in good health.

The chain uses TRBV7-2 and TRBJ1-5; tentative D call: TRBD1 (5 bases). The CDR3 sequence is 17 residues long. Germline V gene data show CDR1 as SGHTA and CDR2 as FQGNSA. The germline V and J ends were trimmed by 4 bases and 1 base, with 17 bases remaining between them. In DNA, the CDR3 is TGTGCCAGCAGCTCCCCGGACACCTCCTTAAGCAATCAGCCCCAGCATTTT. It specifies CASSSPDTSLSNQPQHF.

The CDR3 loop reads CASGQPYSNQPQHF. In DNA, the CDR3 is TGTGCCAGCGGACAGCCTTATAGCAATCAGCCCCAGCATTTT. The J gene is TRBJ1-5, the V gene TRBV7-2, with a weak D call TRBD1 (6 bases). The CDR3 spans 14 residues. V lost 8 bases to trimming and J lost 0 bases, with 11 bases between them. CDR1 is SGHTA and CDR2 is FQGNSA in the germline V gene.

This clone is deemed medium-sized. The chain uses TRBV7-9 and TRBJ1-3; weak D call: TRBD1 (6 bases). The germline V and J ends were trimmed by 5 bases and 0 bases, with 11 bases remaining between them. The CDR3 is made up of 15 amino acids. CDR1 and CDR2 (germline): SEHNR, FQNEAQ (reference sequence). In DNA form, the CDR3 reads TGTGCCAGCAGCACCCAGGGGAGCTCTGGAAACACCATATATTTT. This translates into CASSTQGSSGNTIYF. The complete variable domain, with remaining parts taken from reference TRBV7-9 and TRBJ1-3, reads DTGVSQNPRHKITKRGQNVTFRCDPISEHNRLYWYRQTLGQGPEFLTYFQNEAQLEKSRLLSDRFSAERPKGSFSTLEIQRTEQGDSAMYLCASSTQGSSGNTIYFGEGSWLTVV.

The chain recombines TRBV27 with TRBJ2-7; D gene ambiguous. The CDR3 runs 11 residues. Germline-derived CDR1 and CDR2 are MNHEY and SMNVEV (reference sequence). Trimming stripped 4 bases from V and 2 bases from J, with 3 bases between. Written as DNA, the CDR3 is TGTGCCAGCAGTTATACCTACGAGCAGTACTTC. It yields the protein CASSYTYEQYF.

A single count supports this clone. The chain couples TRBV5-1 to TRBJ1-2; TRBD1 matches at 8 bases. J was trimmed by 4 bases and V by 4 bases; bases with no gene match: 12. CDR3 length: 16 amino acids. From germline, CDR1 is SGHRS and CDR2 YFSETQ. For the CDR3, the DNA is TGCGCCAGCAGCCCAGGACTCGGACAGGGTGTCTATGGCTACACCTTC. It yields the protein CASSPGLGQGVYGYTF.

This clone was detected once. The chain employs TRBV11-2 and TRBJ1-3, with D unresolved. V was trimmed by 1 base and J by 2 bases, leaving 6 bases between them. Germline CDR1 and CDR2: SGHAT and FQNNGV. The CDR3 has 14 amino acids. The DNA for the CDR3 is TGTGCCAGCAGCTTAGTAGGAGCTGGAAACACCATATATTTT. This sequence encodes CASSLVGAGNTIYF.

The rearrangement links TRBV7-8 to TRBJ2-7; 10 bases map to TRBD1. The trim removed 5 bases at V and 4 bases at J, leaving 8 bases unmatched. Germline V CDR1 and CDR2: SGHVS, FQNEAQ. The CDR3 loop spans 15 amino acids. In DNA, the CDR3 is TGTGCCAGCAGCACCGGGACAGGGGAGGGATACGAGCAGTACTTC. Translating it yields CASSTGTGEGYEQYF.

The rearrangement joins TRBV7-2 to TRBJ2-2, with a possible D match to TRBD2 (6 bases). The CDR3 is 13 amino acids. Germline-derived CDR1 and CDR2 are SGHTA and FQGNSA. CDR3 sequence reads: CATRGLNTGELFF. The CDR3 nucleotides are TGTGCTACCCGGGGGTTGAACACCGGGGAGCTGTTTTTT.

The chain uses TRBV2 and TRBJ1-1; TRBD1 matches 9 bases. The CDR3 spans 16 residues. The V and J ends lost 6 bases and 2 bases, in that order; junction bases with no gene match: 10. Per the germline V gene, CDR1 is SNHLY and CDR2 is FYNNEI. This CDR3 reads CASRRAQGAENTEAFF. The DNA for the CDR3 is TGTGCCAGCAGAAGGGCACAGGGGGCTGAAAACACTGAAGCTTTCTTT.